Shown below are 30 T cell receptor beta chains from a single sample sequenced in a study of spatial heterogeneity in lung cancer. The time point denotes: sample taken at primary tumor resection. TCRdb passed the 5' RACE reads through MiXCR, listing each CDR3 protein once. The sample yields about 48,000 distinct CDR3 sequences, 5.3% seen once. This material consisted of PBMCs, taken at surgery. All receptors come from a male donor with early-stage non-small cell lung cancer.

This clonotype was seen many times. The V and J genes are TRBV12-3 or TRBV12-4 and TRBJ2-5; 8 nucleotides match TRBD1. The J segment lost 4 bases and the V segment lost 6 bases, leaving 7 bases of the junction unmatched. There are 14 residues in the CDR3. CDR3 sequence reads: CASRMTGAPETQYF. DNA of the CDR3: TGTGCCAGCAGGATGACAGGGGCCCCAGAGACCCAGTACTTC.

This clonotype was recorded at least ten times. This sequence joins TRBV7-3 and TRBJ2-2; D unclear. The CDR3 is 13 residues long. V lost 8 bases to trimming and J lost 2 bases, with 9 bases between them. Germline CDR1 SGHTA, CDR2 FQGTGA. The CDR3 DNA is TGTGCCAGCTCGGGTTCCAACACCGGGGAGCTGTTTTTT. Translation: CASSGSNTGELFF.

This clonotype was counted at least ten times. The V call is TRBV7-9, the J call TRBJ2-2; no clear D gene. Germline CDR1 reads SEHNR; CDR2 reads FQNEAQ (reference sequence). CDR3 length: 13 amino acids. V was trimmed by 6 bases and J by 5 bases, leaving 10 bases between them. CDR3 nucleotides: TGTGCCAGCAGAGGAGTAGGGACCGGGGAGCTGTTTTTT. Translation: CASRGVGTGELFF.

This clonotype came up many times. The rearrangement joins TRBV15 to TRBJ2-7; 8 bases map to TRBD2. The CDR3 is 16 amino acids. Germline V CDR1 and CDR2: LNHNV, YYDKDF (reference sequence). Trimming cost V 4 bases and J 1 base; bases outside gene matches: 9. CDR3 residues: CATSTDEREFSYEQYF. The CDR3 nucleotides read TGTGCCACCAGCACAGACGAGCGGGAGTTTTCCTACGAGCAGTACTTC.

Many counts were recorded for this clonotype. The chain has TRBV5-1 and TRBJ2-7; D not certain. CDR1 and CDR2 from the germline V gene are SGHRS and YFSETQ. The CDR3 is made up of 14 amino acids. V lost 1 base and J lost 2, with 10 bases in between. The CDR3 sequence is CASSLKGPPYEQYF. The CDR3, as DNA: TGCGCCAGCAGCTTGAAAGGGCCCCCCTACGAGCAGTACTTC.

This clonotype came up many times. The chain uses TRBV7-9 and TRBJ2-3; 7 bases are shared with TRBD2. This CDR3 comprises 16 residues. The junction had 6 bases not matched to a gene; V was cut back by 1 base and J by 2 bases. The germline CDR1 and CDR2 sequences are SEHNR and FQNEAQ (reference sequence). The CDR3 nucleotides are TGTGCCAGCAGCTTAGGACTAGCAGACATCACAGATACGCAGTATTTT. Its translation is CASSLGLADITDTQYF.

This clonotype has ten or more counts. The J gene is TRBJ1-1, the V gene TRBV20-1; D not certain. From germline, CDR1 is DFQATT and CDR2 SNEGSKA (reference sequence). CDR3 length: 13 residues. V was pared by 0 bases and J by 0 bases, with 5 bases between. This chain's CDR3 is CSAREDLNTEAFF. CDR3 nucleotides: TGCAGTGCTAGAGAAGACCTGAACACTGAAGCTTTCTTT.

There are many counts of this clonotype. The genes are TRBV19 and TRBJ2-4; 9 nucleotides line up with TRBD2. V shed 9 bases and J 2 bases; nucleotides not matched to a gene: 8. The V gene's germline CDR1 is LNHDA and CDR2 SQIVND (reference sequence). The CDR3 length is 15 residues. The CDR3 nucleotides are TGTGCCAGCTCTGTAGCGGGAGTGACCAAAAACATTCAGTACTTC. It yields the protein CASSVAGVTKNIQYF.

The chain recombines TRBV12-3 or TRBV12-4 with TRBJ2-2; 12 bases line up with TRBD2. The CDR3 totals 16 residues. The J segment lost 3 bases and the V segment lost 6 bases, leaving 5 bases of the junction unmatched. The CDR3: CASRQPSGRDTGELFF. CDR3 sequence (DNA): TGTGCCAGCAGGCAGCCTAGCGGGAGGGACACCGGGGAGCTGTTTTTT.

This clonotype came up many times. J is TRBJ2-5 and V is TRBV5-1, with TRBD1 matching over 9 bases. With V trimmed by 3 bases and J by 1 base, 1 base remained unmatched. Germline CDR1 reads SGHRS; CDR2 reads YFSETQ. The CDR3 consists of 14 residues. CDR3 nucleotide sequence: TGCGCCAGCAGCTCGGGACAGGGCCAAGAGACCCAGTACTTC. Its protein is CASSSGQGQETQYF. Based on the CDR3 plus reference TRBV5-1 and TRBJ2-5, the full variable domain is KAGVTQTPRYLIKTRGQQVTLSCSPISGHRSVSWYQQTPGQGLQFLFEYFSETQRNKGNFPGRFSGRQFSNSRSEMNVSTLELGDSALYLCASSSGQGQETQYFGPGTRLLVL.

This clonotype was observed many times. The V and J genes are TRBV19 and TRBJ2-1; tentative D call: TRBD2 (6 bases). Germline values: CDR1 LNHDA, CDR2 SQIVND (reference sequence). V was clipped by 3 bases and J by 7 bases, with 16 bases between them. The CDR3 sequence is 15 residues long. CDR3 amino acids: CASSIRDWGENEQFF. For the CDR3, the DNA is TGTGCCAGTAGTATCCGGGACTGGGGTGAGAATGAGCAGTTCTTC.

This clonotype has ten or more counts. The V call is TRBV4-1, the J call TRBJ2-1; D gene unclear. V was clipped by 1 base and J by 7 bases, with 8 bases between them. CDR1 and CDR2 (germline): MGHRA, YSYEKL. This CDR3 spans 13 amino acids. The CDR3 bases are TGCGCCAGCAGCCAAGGAAGATGGAATGAGCAGTTCTTC. This translates into CASSQGRWNEQFF.

This clonotype was recorded many times. The rearrangement joins TRBV29-1 to TRBJ2-7; 9 bases are shared with TRBD1. J gave up 3 bases and V 5 bases, and 11 bases lay outside the gene matches. CDR1 is SQVTM and CDR2 is ANQGSEA in the germline V gene. There are 15 residues in the CDR3. The CDR3 is CSVNDGRQGGYEQYF. The CDR3 DNA reads TGCAGCGTTAATGACGGGAGACAGGGGGGCTACGAGCAGTACTTC.

This clonotype showed up many times. The V and J genes are TRBV28 and TRBJ2-7; D might be TRBD1 (6 bases). CDR3 length: 13 residues. Germline CDR1 MDHEN, CDR2 SYDVKM. The V and J ends lost 2 bases and 6 bases respectively, with 11 bases between them. The CDR3 loop reads CASSLGTGLEQYF. DNA of the CDR3: TGTGCCAGCAGTTTAGGAACAGGGCTCGAGCAGTACTTC.

This clonotype appeared many times. V is TRBV10-3 and J is TRBJ1-5; maybe TRBD1 (6 bases). This CDR3 is 14 amino acids long. Trimming removed 6 bases at V and 2 bases at J, with 11 bases between. Germline CDR1 is ENHRY and CDR2 is SYGVKD. CDR3 sequence (DNA): TGTGCCATCAGCAACAGGGTCGGCAATCAGCCCCAGCATTTT. Its protein is CAISNRVGNQPQHF.

This clonotype occurred many times. The rearrangement links TRBV5-4 to TRBJ2-1, with a possible D match to TRBD2 (6 bases). This CDR3 contains 18 residues. CDR1 is SGHNT and CDR2 is YYREEE in the germline V gene (reference sequence). The V end lost 1 base, the J end lost 1 base, and 18 bases lay between the germline ends. The CDR3 spells CASSLRVASRGSYNEQFF. The CDR3 DNA is TGTGCCAGCAGCTTGAGGGTAGCTTCGCGGGGATCCTACAATGAGCAGTTCTTC.

This clonotype was detected many times. This chain joins TRBV20-1 and TRBJ1-2; D call uncertain. This CDR3 region has 12 residues. CDR1 and CDR2 (germline): DFQATT, SNEGSKA (reference sequence). V lost 3 bases and J 6 bases, leaving 11 bases between the germline ends. This CDR3 reads CSASLGLDGYTF. The DNA of the CDR3 is TGCAGTGCTAGTCTGGGGTTGGATGGCTACACCTTC.

This clonotype occurred many times. This rearrangement joins TRBV15 to TRBJ1-2; TRBD1 agrees at 8 bases. CDR1 is LNHNV, CDR2 YYDKDF, per germline (reference sequence). The trim removed 2 bases at V and 4 bases at J, leaving 6 bases unmatched. This CDR3 region has 15 residues. This CDR3 reads CATSRSNTGGYGYTF. The CDR3 coding sequence is TGTGCCACCAGCAGATCTAACACAGGGGGCTATGGCTACACCTTC.

In its sample, this clonotype was seen many times. This rearrangement joins TRBV19 to TRBJ2-1, with TRBD2 matching over 7 bases. Germline loops: CDR1 LNHDA, CDR2 SQIVND (reference sequence). This CDR3 is built from 13 residues. V shed 5 bases and J 5 bases; nucleotides not matched to a gene: 3. CDR3 DNA: TGTGCCAGTAGTGCGGGACTAAACAATGAGCAGTTCTTC. Its translation is CASSAGLNNEQFF.

In its sample, this clonotype was seen many times. The chain is built from TRBV7-9 and TRBJ1-2; a weak D match, TRBD1 (6 bases). Deletions cut 2 bases from V and 8 bases from J, with 12 bases between. The germline V gene has CDR1 SEHNR and CDR2 FQNEAQ (reference sequence). This CDR3 has 13 residues. Written as DNA, the CDR3 is TGTGCCAGCAGCTTAAATTACGGGGGCGGCTACACCTTC. This codes for CASSLNYGGGYTF.

This rearrangement joins TRBV6-2 or TRBV6-3 to TRBJ1-5, with a tentative D call TRBD1 (5 bases). Trimming took 3 bases from V and 0 from J, leaving 6 bases between them. This CDR3 has 14 amino acids. Germline CDR1 is MNHEY and CDR2 is SVGEGT. The CDR3 DNA reads as TGTGCCAGCAGTTATGGGGCTAGCAATCAGCCCCAGCATTTT. Encoded protein: CASSYGASNQPQHF.

This clonotype has ten or more counts. The rearrangement links TRBV5-1 to TRBJ2-3, with D tentatively TRBD2 (5 bases). V was cut by 0 bases and J by 6 bases, with 11 bases left in between. Germline lookup yields CDR1 SGHRS and CDR2 YFSETQ. There are 14 residues in the CDR3. This CDR3 is CASSLGTEGDTQYF. CDR3 coding DNA: TGCGCCAGCAGCTTGGGGACTGAAGGGGATACGCAGTATTTT.

This clonotype has ten or more counts. The genes are TRBV14 and TRBJ2-7, with D hard to call. V was shortened by 9 bases and J by 0 bases, with 12 bases between the two germline ends. CDR1 SGHDN and CDR2 FVKESK come from the germline V gene. The CDR3 loop spans 13 amino acids. CDR3 DNA: TGTGCCAGAATTTACATTACCTCCTACGAGCAGTACTTC. The encoded protein is CARIYITSYEQYF. Using reference TRBV14 and TRBJ2-7 for the parts outside the CDR3, the full variable domain is EAGVTQFPSHSVIEKGQTVTLRCDPISGHDNLYWYRRVMGKEIKFLLHFVKESKQDESGMPNNRFLAERTGGTYSTLKVQPAELEDSGVYFCARIYITSYEQYFGPGTRLTVT.

This clonotype was found many times. This sequence joins TRBV27 and TRBJ1-5; D may be TRBD1 (5 bases). Germline-derived CDR1 and CDR2 are MNHEY and SMNVEV (reference sequence). This CDR3 region has 16 residues. V shed 0 bases and J shed 4 bases, with 13 bases lying between them. The CDR3 DNA reads TGTGCCAGCAGTTTATCTCCTGGGACGGCTAATCAGCCCCAGCATTTT. Translated, it gives CASSLSPGTANQPQHF.

This clonotype was observed a handful of times. The chain joins TRBV6-2 or TRBV6-3 to TRBJ1-1; 7 bases are a match to TRBD1. Germline V gives CDR1 MNHEY, CDR2 SVGEGT. The CDR3 has 12 amino acids. The V and J ends lost 9 bases and 3 bases, in that order; junction bases with no gene match: 4. CDR3 bases: TGTGCCAGTGAGGGACAGCACACTGAAGCTTTCTTT. Translated: CASEGQHTEAFF.

This clonotype occurred many times. The chain carries TRBV5-1 and TRBJ2-7, with 7 bases identical to TRBD1. The V gene's germline CDR1 is SGHRS and CDR2 YFSETQ. The V gene end was trimmed by 0 bases and the J gene end by 6 bases; junction bases not matched to a gene: 6. There are 14 residues in the CDR3. CDR3 sequence reads: CASSLEQGLSEQYF. In DNA, the CDR3 is TGCGCCAGCAGCTTGGAACAGGGGCTCAGCGAGCAGTACTTC.

In this sample, this clonotype turned up many times. The V call is TRBV2, the J call TRBJ2-3; D is unclear. The V gene's germline CDR1 is SNHLY and CDR2 FYNNEI. The V end lost 6 bases, the J end lost 3 bases, and 13 bases lay between the germline ends. The CDR3 contains 14 residues. For the CDR3, the DNA is TGTGCCAGCAGCTATACGATTAGTACAGATACGCAGTATTTT. It encodes CASSYTISTDTQYF.

This clonotype was seen a few times. A much larger clone lies one base from this, so it may be a read error. The chain employs TRBV28 and TRBJ2-5, with TRBD2 matching over 7 bases. Germline loops: CDR1 MDHEN, CDR2 SYDVKM. Trimming at V came to 5 bases and at J to 1 base, leaving 7 bases not matched to a gene. This CDR3 spans 15 amino acids. The CDR3: CASSPERDLQETQYF. CDR3 nucleotide sequence: TGTGCCAGCAGTCCCGAGCGGGATCTCCAAGAGACCCAGTACTTC. The variable domain in full, with the rest retrieved from reference TRBV28 and TRBJ2-5, is DVKVTQSSRYLVKRTGEKVFLECVQDMDHENMFWYRQDPGLGLRLIYFSYDVKMKEKGDIPEGYSVSREKKERFSLILESASTNQTSMYLCASSPERDLQETQYFGPGTRLLVL.

This clonotype occurred many times. J is TRBJ2-2 and V is TRBV15; D remains ambiguous. The CDR3 is 14 amino acids. V gave up 2 bases and J gave up 7 bases, with 11 bases separating them. Germline loops: CDR1 LNHNV, CDR2 YYDKDF (reference sequence). The CDR3 loop reads CATSRHRKDGELFF. CDR3 bases: TGTGCCACCAGCAGACACAGAAAGGACGGGGAGCTGTTTTTT.

This clonotype was observed many times. The chain has TRBV7-2 and TRBJ1-1; D is possibly TRBD1 (5 bases). There are 15 residues in the CDR3. CDR1 is SGHTA and CDR2 is FQGNSA in the germline V gene. V gave up 0 bases and J gave up 4 bases, with 12 bases separating them. DNA of the CDR3: TGTGCCAGCAGCTTAGCGCGGGGCGCGGCCACTGAAGCTTTCTTT. Translation gives CASSLARGAATEAFF.